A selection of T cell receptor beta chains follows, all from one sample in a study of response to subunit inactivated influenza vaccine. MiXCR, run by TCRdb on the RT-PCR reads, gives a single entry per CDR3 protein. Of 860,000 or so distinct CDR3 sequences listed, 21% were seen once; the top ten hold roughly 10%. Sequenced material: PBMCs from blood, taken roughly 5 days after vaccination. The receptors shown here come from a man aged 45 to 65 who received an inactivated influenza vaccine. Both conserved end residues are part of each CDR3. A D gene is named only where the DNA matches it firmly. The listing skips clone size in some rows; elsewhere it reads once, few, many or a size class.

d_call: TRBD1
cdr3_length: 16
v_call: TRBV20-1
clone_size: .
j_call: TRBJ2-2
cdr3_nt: TGCAGTGCTAGAGTCCCCGGGACAGGTTCCACCGGGGAGCTGTTTTTT
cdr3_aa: CSARVPGTGSTGELFF

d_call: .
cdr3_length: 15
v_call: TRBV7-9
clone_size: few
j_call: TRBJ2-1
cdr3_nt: TGTGCCAGCAGCTTAATCGGCAGGGGACATGATGAGCAGTTCTTC
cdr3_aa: CASSLIGRGHDEQFF

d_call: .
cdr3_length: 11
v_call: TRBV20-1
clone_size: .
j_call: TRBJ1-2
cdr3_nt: TGCAGTCGGACGGATAACTATGGCTACACCTTC
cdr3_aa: CSRTDNYGYTF

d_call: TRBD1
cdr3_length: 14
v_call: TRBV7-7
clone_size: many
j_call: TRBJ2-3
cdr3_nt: TGTGCTAGCAGCTCCGGGACAGGGGGTGATACGCAGTATTTT
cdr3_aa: CASSSGTGGDTQYF

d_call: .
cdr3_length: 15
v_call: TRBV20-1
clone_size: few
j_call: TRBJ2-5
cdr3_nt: TGCAGTGCTAGAGATCCCCTAGAACCAAGGGAGACCCAGTACTTC
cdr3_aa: CSARDPLEPRETQYF

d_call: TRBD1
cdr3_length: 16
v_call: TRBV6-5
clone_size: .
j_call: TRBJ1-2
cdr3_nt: TGTGCCAGCAGTTACTCGTCCCACAGGGGAAGCTATGGCTACACCTTC
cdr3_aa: CASSYSSHRGSYGYTF

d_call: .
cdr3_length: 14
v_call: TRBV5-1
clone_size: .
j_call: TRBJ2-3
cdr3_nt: TGCGCCAGCAGCCCTCAACACGGCGCAGATACGCAGTATTTT
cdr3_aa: CASSPQHGADTQYF

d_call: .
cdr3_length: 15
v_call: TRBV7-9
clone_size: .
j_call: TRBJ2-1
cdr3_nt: TGTGCCAGCAGCTTAGGCAGTCCGCTACCCAACGAGCAGTTCTTC
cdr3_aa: CASSLGSPLPNEQFF

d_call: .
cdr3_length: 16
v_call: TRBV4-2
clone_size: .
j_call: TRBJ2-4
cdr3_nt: TGTGCCAGCAGCCAAGAGGCGGTAGGAAACAAAAACATTCAGTACTTC
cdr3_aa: CASSQEAVGNKNIQYF

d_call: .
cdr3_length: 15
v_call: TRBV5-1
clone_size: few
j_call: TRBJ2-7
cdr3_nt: TGCGCCAGCAGTCGGAACCAGGGTGAAACCTACGAGCAGTACTTC
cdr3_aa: CASSRNQGETYEQYF

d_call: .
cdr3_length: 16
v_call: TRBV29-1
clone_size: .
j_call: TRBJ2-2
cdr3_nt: TGCAGCGTTCGTGGGCCCAGGGGTTTGGACACCGGGGAGCTGTTTTTT
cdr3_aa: CSVRGPRGLDTGELFF

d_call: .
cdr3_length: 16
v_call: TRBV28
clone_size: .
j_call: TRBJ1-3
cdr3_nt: TGTGCCAGCAGTAAGACAGGAACCTTCTCTGGAAACACCATATATTTT
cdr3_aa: CASSKTGTFSGNTIYF

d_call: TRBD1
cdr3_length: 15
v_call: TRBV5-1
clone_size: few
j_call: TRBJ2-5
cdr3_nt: TGCGCCAGCAGCTTGAGGGGACAGGGGGCCGAGACCCAGTACTTC
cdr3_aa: CASSLRGQGAETQYF

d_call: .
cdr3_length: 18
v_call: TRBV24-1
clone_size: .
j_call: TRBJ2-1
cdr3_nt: TGTGCCACCAGTGATCCCTCACTAGGGAGAAGCTCCTACAATGAGCAGTTCTTC
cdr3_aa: CATSDPSLGRSSYNEQFF

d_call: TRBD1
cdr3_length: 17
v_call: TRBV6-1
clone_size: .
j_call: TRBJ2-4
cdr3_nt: TGTGCCAGCAGACTACACGCACAGGGGGCGTCCAAAAACATTCAGTACTTC
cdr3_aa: CASRLHAQGASKNIQYF

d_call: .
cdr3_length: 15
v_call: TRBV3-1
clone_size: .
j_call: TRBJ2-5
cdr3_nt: TGTGCCAGCAGCCAAGGAAGGGGTTTGCAAGAGACCCAGTACTTC
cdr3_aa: CASSQGRGLQETQYF

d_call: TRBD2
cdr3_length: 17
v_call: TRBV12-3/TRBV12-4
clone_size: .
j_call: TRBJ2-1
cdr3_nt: TGTGCCAGCAGTTTGTTTTCTGGGCAGCGGGGGGGCCTTGAGCAGTTCTTC
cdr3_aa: CASSLFSGQRGGLEQFF

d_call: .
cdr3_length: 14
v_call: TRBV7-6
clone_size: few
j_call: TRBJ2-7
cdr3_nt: TGTGCCAGCAGCTTAAAAACAGGGACCTACGAGCAGTACTTC
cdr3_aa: CASSLKTGTYEQYF

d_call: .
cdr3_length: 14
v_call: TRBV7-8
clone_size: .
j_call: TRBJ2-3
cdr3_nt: TGTGCCAGCAGCTTCGGACGGACGCGGGGTACGCAGTATTTT
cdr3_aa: CASSFGRTRGTQYF

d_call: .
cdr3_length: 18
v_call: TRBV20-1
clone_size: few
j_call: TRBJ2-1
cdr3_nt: TGCAGTGCTAGAGCCCTTAGGGGGGGAGGGAGCTCCTACAATGAGCAGTTCTTC
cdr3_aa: CSARALRGGGSSYNEQFF

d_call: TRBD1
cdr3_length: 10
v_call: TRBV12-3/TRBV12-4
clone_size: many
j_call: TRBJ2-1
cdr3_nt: TGTGCGCAGGGGGAGCTTGAGCAGTTCTTC
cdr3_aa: CAQGELEQFF

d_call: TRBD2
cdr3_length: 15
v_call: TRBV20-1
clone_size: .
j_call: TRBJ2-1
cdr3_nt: TGCTGTAAGGTGGCTAGCGGGGGCTCCTACAATGAGCAGTTCTTC
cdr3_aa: CCKVASGGSYNEQFF

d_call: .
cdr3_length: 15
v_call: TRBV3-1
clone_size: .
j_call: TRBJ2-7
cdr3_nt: TGTGCCAGCAGCCACCTAGATTGGGGACGGAACGAGCAGTACTTC
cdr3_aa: CASSHLDWGRNEQYF

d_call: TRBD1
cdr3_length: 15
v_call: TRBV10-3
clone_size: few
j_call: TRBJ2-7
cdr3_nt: TGTGCCATCAGTGACGGGACCAGGGGGCGGTACGAGCAGTACTTC
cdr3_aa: CAISDGTRGRYEQYF

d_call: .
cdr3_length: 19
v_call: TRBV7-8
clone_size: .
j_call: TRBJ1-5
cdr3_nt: TGTGCCAGCAGCTTAGGACGTCTTTGGGGGGGCGGCACCAATCAGCCCCAGCATTTT
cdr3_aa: CASSLGRLWGGGTNQPQHF

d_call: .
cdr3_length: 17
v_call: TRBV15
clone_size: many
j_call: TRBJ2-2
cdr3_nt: TGTGCCACCAGCAGAGATCCGGGCCTCAAGGAAGGCGGGGAGCTGTTTTTT
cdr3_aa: CATSRDPGLKEGGELFF

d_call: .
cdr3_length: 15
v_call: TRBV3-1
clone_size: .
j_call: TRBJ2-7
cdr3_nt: TGTGCCAGCAGCCAAGTTCTTGAGAGCTCCTACGAGCAGTACTTC
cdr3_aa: CASSQVLESSYEQYF

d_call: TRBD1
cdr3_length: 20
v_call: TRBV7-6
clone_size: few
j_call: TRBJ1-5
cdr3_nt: TGTGCCAGCAGCTTCTTGCTTATAAGTCCCGGGACAGGGCTCGATCAGCCCCAGCATTTT
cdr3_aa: CASSFLLISPGTGLDQPQHF

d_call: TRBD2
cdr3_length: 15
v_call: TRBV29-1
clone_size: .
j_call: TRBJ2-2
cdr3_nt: TGCAGCGTGGGACTAGCGGGAGGATTAGCCGGGGAGCTGTTTTTT
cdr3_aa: CSVGLAGGLAGELFF

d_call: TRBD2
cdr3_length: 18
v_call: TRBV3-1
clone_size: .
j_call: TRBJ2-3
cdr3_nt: TGTGCCAGCAGCCAAGGATGGGGGGGTTGGGGCCGCACAGATACGCAGTATTTT
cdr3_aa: CASSQGWGGWGRTDTQYF

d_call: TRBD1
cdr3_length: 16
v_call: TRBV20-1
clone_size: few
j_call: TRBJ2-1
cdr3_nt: TGCAGTGCTAGTAAACAGGGGTCTGGGGGCAGGAATGAGCAGTTCTTC
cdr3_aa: CSASKQGSGGRNEQFF

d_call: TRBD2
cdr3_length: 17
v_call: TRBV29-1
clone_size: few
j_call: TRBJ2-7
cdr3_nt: TGCAGCGTTGAAGATCTTGCGGCTAGCGGGTTCTCCTACGAGCAGTACTTC
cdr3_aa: CSVEDLAASGFSYEQYF

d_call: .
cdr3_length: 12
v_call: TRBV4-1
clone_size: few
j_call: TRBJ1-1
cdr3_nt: TGCGCCAGCAGCCAAGGGACCGCTGAAGCTTTCTTT
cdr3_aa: CASSQGTAEAFF

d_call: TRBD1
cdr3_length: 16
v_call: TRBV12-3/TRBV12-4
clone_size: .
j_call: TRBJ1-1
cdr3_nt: TGTGCCAGCACTCAACTCGATGGGACAGCGAACACTGAAGCTTTCTTT
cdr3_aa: CASTQLDGTANTEAFF

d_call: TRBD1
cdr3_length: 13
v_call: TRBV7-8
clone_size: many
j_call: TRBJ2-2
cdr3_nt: TGTGCCAGCAGCCCGGGACAGGCCGGGGAGCTGTTTTTT
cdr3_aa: CASSPGQAGELFF

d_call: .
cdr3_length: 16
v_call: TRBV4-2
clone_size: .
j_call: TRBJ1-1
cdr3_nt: TGTGCCAGCAGCCAAGAAGGGGGGAACAGGAACACTGAAGCTTTCTTT
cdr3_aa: CASSQEGGNRNTEAFF